This T cell receptor (beta chain) was sequenced during a study of T cell repertoires in cytomegalovirus infection. Study-level background: Based on public TCR beta signatures, there were indications of CMV infection and of a matching HLA type.

From the reads, TCRdb called clonotypes with MiXCR, one entry per CDR3 protein. The sample carries 250,000 to 300,000 distinct CDR3 sequences, roughly 9.1% recorded once. The source material was PBMCs. The origin of this receptor is a human donor in good health (CMV status not recorded). Some clones in this sample may be carry-over from other donors' samples.

The CDR3 DNA is TGTGCCAGCAGTAACGGGGGGCGGGATCAGCCCCAGCATTTT. It yields the protein CASSNGGRDQPQHF. The chain uses TRBV13 and TRBJ1-5, with D possibly TRBD1 on 6 matching bases. V lost 6 bases and J lost 5, with 14 bases in between. The CDR3 is made up of 14 amino acids. CDR1 is PRHDT, CDR2 FYEKMQ, per germline (reference sequence).